This T cell receptor beta chain appears in the sequencing data of a study of cytomegalovirus exposure and HLA in healthy donors. Across the study: The roughly 700 first-cohort repertoires and the 100 to 150 validation repertoires shared the same platform, a later analysis reported. General study points: Most TCR sequences showed up rarely, but some public TCRs showed up in many donors. CMV antigen specificity was confirmed in vitro for a few CMV-associated chains. A list of 164 TCR beta chains associated with cytomegalovirus was given.

Libraries were prepared by immunoSEQ multiplex PCR; TCRdb keeps only in-frame clonotypes and omits some of them. The sample contains more than 300,000 clones, about nine tenths of which appear only once. On this clone: What it binds is not known.

The V gene end was trimmed by 0 bases and the J gene end by 0 bases; junction bases not matched to a gene: 6. Germline lookup yields CDR1 LGHNA and CDR2 YSLEER. This CDR3 has 18 residues. Sequencing was carried out using PBMCs. The clonotype originates from a woman aged 18-29 years in good health and CMV-seronegative. The chain is built from TRBV4-3 and TRBJ1-5; TRBD1 matches at 9 bases. The CDR3, as DNA: TGCGCCAGCAGCCAAGATCGCTGGGACAGGGTTAGCAATCAGCCCCAGCATTTT. As protein: CASSQDRWDRVSNQPQHF.